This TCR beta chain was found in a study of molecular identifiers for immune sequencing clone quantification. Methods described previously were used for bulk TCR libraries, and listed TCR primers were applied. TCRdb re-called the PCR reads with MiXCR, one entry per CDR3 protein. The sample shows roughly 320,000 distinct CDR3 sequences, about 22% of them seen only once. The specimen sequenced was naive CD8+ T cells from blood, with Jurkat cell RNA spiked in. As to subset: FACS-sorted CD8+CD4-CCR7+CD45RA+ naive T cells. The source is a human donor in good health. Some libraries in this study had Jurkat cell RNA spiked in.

The CDR3 DNA sequence: TGCGCCAGCAGTGAGGAGGGTAACGCTTTCTTT. It codes for CASSEEGNAFF. The V gene is TRBV10-2, the J gene TRBJ1-1; D call uncertain. From germline, CDR1 is WSHSY and CDR2 SAAADI. The ends were cut back, 2 bases at V and 11 bases at J, with 9 bases in the middle. The CDR3 extends over 11 amino acids.